The source of this TCR beta chain is a study of cytomegalovirus exposure and HLA in healthy donors. PCR employed 60 Vbeta and 13 Jbeta primers. Produced via immunoSEQ multiplex PCR; TCRdb's table is partial and in-frame only. The table shows around 30,000 clones, with 65% to 75% occurring only once. With respect to this clone: What it binds is not known.

Study-wide points: Analyses of presence and absence presupposed an approximately uniform sequencing depth across donors. Among TCR beta chains, those listed as cytomegalovirus-associated numbered about 160. In an earlier analysis, productive rearrangement rates for most beta V segments clustered near 87% or 30%.

The clonotype originates from a man over 45 in good health and CMV-seropositive. The source material was PBMCs.

Here the CDR3 DNA reads TGCGCCAGCAGCTCCCGGGACTCGCTCGGCGGGGAGCTGTTTTTT. The encoded protein is CASSSRDSLGGELFF. V gene TRBV5-1 combines with J gene TRBJ2-2; tentative D call: TRBD2 (6 bases). The germline gives CDR1 SGHRS, CDR2 YFSETQ. The CDR3 runs to 15 residues. Trimming took 3 bases from V and 7 from J, leaving 16 bases between them.